The present TCR beta chain was sequenced within a study of blood T cell repertoires in COVID-19. As for the study in general: Sites in the United States, Italy and Spain provided acute and convalescent COVID-19 samples. Sources were T cells, B-cell-depleted T cells, or PBMCs; the material itself was cDNA or gDNA.

Clones were read by immunoSEQ multiplex PCR, and TCRdb kept only the in-frame ones, dropping some. The sample yields over 200,000 clones, around nine tenths seen once. The ends lost 4 bases at V and 2 bases at J; junction bases unmatched: 3. Germline lookup yields CDR1 SNHLY and CDR2 FYNNEI. The length of the CDR3 is 15 residues. The clonotype was recovered from a man between 60 and 75 years old who had recovered from COVID-19. The chain carries TRBV2 and TRBJ2-1, with TRBD1 matching over 9 bases. The specimen was peripheral blood. This chain's CDR3 is CASSADRGAYNEQFF. For the CDR3, the DNA is TGTGCCAGCAGTGCCGACAGGGGGGCCTACAATGAGCAGTTCTTC. The full variable domain, its missing parts supplied by reference TRBV2 and TRBJ2-1, is EPEVTQTPSHQVTQMGQEVILRCVPISNHLYFYWYRQILGQKVEFLVSFYNNEISEKSEIFDDQFSVERPDGSNFTLKIRSTKLEDSAMYFCASSADRGAYNEQFFGPGTRLTVL.